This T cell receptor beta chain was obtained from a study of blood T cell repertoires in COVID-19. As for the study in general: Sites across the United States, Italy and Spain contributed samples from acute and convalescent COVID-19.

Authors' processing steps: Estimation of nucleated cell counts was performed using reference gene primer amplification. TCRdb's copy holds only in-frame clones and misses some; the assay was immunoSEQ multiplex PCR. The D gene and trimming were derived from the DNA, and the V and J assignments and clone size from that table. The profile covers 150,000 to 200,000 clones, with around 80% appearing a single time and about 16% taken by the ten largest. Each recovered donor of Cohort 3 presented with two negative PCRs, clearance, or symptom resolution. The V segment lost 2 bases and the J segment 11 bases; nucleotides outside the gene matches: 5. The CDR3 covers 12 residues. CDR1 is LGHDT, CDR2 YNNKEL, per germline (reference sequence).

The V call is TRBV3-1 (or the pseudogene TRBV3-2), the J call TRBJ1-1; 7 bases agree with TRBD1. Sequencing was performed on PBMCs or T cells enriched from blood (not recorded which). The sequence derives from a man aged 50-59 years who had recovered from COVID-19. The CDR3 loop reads CASSQRQGSAFF. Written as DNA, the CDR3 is TGTGCCAGCAGCCAAAGACAGGGTAGCGCTTTCTTT.